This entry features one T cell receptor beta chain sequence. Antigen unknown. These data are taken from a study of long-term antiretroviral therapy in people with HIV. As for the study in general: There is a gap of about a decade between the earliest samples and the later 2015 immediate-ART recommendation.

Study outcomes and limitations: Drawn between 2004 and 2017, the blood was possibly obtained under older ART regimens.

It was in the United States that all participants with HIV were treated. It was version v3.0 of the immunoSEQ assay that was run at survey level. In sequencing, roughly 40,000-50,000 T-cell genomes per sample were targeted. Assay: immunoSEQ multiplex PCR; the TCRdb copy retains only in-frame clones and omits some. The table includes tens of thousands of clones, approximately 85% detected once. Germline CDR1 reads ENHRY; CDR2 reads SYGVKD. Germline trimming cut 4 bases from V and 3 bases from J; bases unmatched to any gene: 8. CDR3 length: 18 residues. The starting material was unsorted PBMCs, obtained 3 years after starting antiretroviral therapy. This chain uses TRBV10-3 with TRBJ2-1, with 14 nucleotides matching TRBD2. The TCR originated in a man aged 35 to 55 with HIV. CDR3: CAISGRGTSGSGYNEQFF. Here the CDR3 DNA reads TGTGCCATCAGTGGGAGGGGGACTAGCGGGAGTGGCTACAATGAGCAGTTCTTC.